These 9 T cell receptor beta chains came from one sample sequenced in a study of regulatory T cells in long-lasting Graves disease. Stated time point: newly diagnosed GD, antithyroid drugs for less than 3 months. Extracted RNA from PBMCs served as the source of the TCR library. Construction of TCR beta libraries relied on iRepertoire HTBI primers and on Arm-PCR targeting CDR3 regions. Each CDR3 protein is one row after TCRdb ran MiXCR on the multiplex PCR reads. Counted here are some 250,000 distinct CDR3 sequences, 20% to 25% occurring once; the ten biggest clones make up approximately 15%. The specimen was peripheral blood mononuclear cells (PBMCs), collected at new diagnosis, from a patient treated with antithyroid drugs. Source of these receptors: a female donor with Graves disease.

This clonotype was counted many times. The chain joins TRBV20-1 to TRBJ2-1, with 8 bases identical to TRBD2. The J segment lost 3 bases and the V segment lost 6 bases, leaving 10 bases of the junction unmatched. The CDR3 covers 15 residues. Germline lookup yields CDR1 DFQATT and CDR2 SNEGSKA (reference sequence). The CDR3 sequence is CSARILADLYNEQFF. The CDR3 DNA follows: TGCAGTGCCCGAATACTAGCGGACCTCTACAATGAGCAGTTCTTC.

Ten or more counts support this clonotype. The chain employs TRBV10-3 and TRBJ2-3; D may correspond to TRBD1 or TRBD2 (5 bases each). V dropped 5 bases and J dropped 4 bases, with 10 bases sitting between them. This CDR3 is 13 amino acids long. Germline-derived CDR1 and CDR2 are ENHRY and SYGVKD. As DNA, the CDR3 is TGTGCCATCAGTACGACGGGGCCAGATACGCAGTATTTT. It encodes CAISTTGPDTQYF.

This clonotype has at least ten counts. CDR3 nucleotides: TGTGCCTGGAGTATTCGTGAAAAACTGTTTTTT. As protein: CAWSIREKLFF. The chain joins TRBV30 to TRBJ1-4; D remains ambiguous. The CDR3 contains 11 residues. Trimming removed 2 bases at V and 7 bases at J, with 5 bases between. CDR1 and CDR2 from the germline V gene are GTSNPN and SVGIG (reference sequence).

This clonotype was counted ten times or more. The V gene is TRBV7-3, the J gene TRBJ2-3; 8 nucleotides agree with TRBD1. Germline V gene data show CDR1 as SGHTA and CDR2 as FQGTGA. This CDR3 has 14 residues. J lost 5 bases, V lost 5 bases, and 6 bases had no gene match. CDR3 coding DNA: TGTGCCAGCAGCAGGACAGGGACGGGAGATACGCAGTATTTT. Protein product: CASSRTGTGDTQYF. The full variable domain, its missing parts supplied by reference TRBV7-3 and TRBJ2-3, is GAGVSQTPSNKVTEKGKYVELRCDPISGHTALYWYRQSLGQGPEFLIYFQGTGAADDSGLPNDRFFAVRPEGSVSTLKIQRTERGDSAVYLCASSRTGTGDTQYFGPGTRLTVL.

There are many counts of this clonotype. This chain connects TRBV7-3 to TRBJ2-3; D is perhaps TRBD1 (6 bases). This CDR3 contains 15 residues. The germline V and J ends were trimmed by 5 bases and 0 bases, with 12 bases remaining between them. Germline V lookup: CDR1 SGHTA, CDR2 FQGTGA. CDR3 residues: CASSQDRTSTDTQYF. In DNA, the CDR3 is TGTGCCAGCAGCCAAGACAGGACTAGCACAGATACGCAGTATTTT.

This clonotype was seen repeatedly, ten times or more. V gene TRBV12-5 combines with J gene TRBJ2-5; no reliable D call. Germline CDR1 and CDR2: LGHNT and FRNRAP. This CDR3 contains 14 residues. The germline V and J ends were trimmed by 7 bases and 2 bases, with 14 bases remaining between them. The chain's CDR3 is CASAAVDSQETQYF. The CDR3 DNA reads as TGTGCTAGTGCCGCGGTGGATAGTCAAGAGACCCAGTACTTC.

The chain recombines TRBV6-9 with TRBJ2-4; D gene unclear. This CDR3 is 16 amino acids long. Between the trimmed V and J ends, which lost 3 bases and 1 base, there was a span of 13 bases. CDR1 MNHGY and CDR2 SVAAGI come from the germline V gene. The CDR3 DNA sequence: TGTGCCAGCAGTTACCCGGACCCTAGGGCCAAAAACATTCAGTACTTC. Translation gives CASSYPDPRAKNIQYF.

The rearrangement uses TRBV6-4 and TRBJ2-1; TRBD2 aligns across 12 bases. The V segment lost 6 bases and the J segment 10 bases; nucleotides outside the gene matches: 16. The germline gives CDR1 MRHNA, CDR2 SNTAGT. The CDR3 length is 17 residues. The CDR3 loop reads CASSPLSSSGGAGEQFF. The DNA for the CDR3 is TGTGCCAGCAGCCCTCTATCTTCTAGCGGGGGGGCCGGGGAGCAGTTCTTC.

Ten or more counts support this clonotype. V usage is TRBV20-1 and J usage is TRBJ2-5, with 8 bases aligning to TRBD1. The CDR3 sequence is 15 residues long. The trim removed 3 bases at V and 2 bases at J, leaving 8 bases unmatched. Germline V lookup: CDR1 DFQATT, CDR2 SNEGSKA (reference sequence). This chain's CDR3 is CSARVGQAIQETQYF. The CDR3 DNA sequence: TGCAGTGCTAGGGTGGGACAGGCGATACAAGAGACCCAGTACTTC.